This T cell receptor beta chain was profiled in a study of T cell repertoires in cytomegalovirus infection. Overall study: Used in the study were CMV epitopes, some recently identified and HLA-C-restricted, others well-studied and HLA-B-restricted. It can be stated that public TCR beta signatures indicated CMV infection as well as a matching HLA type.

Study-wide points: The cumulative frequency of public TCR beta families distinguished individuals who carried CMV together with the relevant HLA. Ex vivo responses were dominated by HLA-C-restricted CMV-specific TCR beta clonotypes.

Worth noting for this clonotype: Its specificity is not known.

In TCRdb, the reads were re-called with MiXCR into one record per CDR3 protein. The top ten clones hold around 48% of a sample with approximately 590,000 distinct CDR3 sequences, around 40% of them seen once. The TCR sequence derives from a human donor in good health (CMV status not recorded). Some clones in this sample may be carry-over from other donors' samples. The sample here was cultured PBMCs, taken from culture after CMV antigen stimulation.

In DNA form, the CDR3 reads TGTGCCAGCAGTTTAAGGCTAGCGGGGGAATTTGAGACCCAGTACTTC. It codes for CASSLRLAGEFETQYF. The chain joins TRBV28 to TRBJ2-5; 10 bases map to TRBD2. J was trimmed by 5 bases and V by 2 bases; bases with no gene match: 8. Germline V gives CDR1 MDHEN, CDR2 SYDVKM. The CDR3 sequence is 16 residues long.